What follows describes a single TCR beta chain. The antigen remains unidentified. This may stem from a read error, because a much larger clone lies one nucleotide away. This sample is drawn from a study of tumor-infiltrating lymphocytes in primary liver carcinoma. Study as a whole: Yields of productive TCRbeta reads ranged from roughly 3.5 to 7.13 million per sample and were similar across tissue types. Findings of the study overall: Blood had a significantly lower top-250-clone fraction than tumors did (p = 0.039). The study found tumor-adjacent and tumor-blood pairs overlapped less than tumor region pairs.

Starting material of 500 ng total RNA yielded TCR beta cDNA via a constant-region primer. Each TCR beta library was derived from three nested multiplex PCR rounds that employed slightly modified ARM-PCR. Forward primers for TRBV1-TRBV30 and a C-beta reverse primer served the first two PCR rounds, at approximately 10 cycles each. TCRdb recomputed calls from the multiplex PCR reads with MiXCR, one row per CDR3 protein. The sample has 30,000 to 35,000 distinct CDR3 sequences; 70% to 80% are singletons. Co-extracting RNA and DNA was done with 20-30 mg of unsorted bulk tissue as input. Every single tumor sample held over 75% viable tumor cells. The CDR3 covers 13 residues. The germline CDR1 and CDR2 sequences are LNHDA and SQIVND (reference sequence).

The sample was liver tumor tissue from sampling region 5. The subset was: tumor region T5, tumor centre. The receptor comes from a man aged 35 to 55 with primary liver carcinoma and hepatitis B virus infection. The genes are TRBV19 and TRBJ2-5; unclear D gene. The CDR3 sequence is CAISIMSQETQYF. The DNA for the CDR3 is TGTGCCATTAGTATAATGAGCCAAGAGACCCAGTACTTC.